This TCR beta chain was documented in a study of T-cell reconstitution after alpha-beta-depleted transplantation in children. Study-wide results and limits: The origin of high day-60 TCRbeta diversity in some patients lay in surviving recipient T cells and thymic progenitors. At the one-year point after transplant, T-cell counts and TCRbeta diversity were found to come mostly from T cells that had been newly produced. By about two months after transplant, alpha-beta T cells reportedly arose from several hundred graft clones that had expanded.

This clonotype has more than one count but fewer than ten. The antigen is undetermined. There are 16 residues in the CDR3. The J segment lost 3 bases and the V segment lost 7 bases, leaving 10 bases of the junction unmatched. Per germline, CDR1 SQVTM and CDR2 ANQGSEA. A library of TCRbeta sequences, prepared with unique molecular identifiers, was generated. TCRdb processed the PCR reads anew with MiXCR; each CDR3 protein has one entry. The sample holds a few hundred thousand distinct CDR3 sequences, roughly 25% seen once. Source: PBMCs, mostly from graft donor cells, taken 360 days after TCRalphabeta/CD19-depleted stem cell transplant. This sequence joins TRBV29-1 and TRBJ2-2; TRBD2 agrees at 11 bases. This TCR came from a female patient younger than 10 who had a stem cell transplant for congenital amegakaryocytic thrombocytopenia, so the T cells may come from the graft donor. In nucleotides, the CDR3 is TGCAGCGCCCTGAAAGCGGGACTAGCGGACACCGGGGAGCTGTTTTTT. Encoded protein: CSALKAGLADTGELFF.